This T cell receptor (beta chain) was recovered during a study of somatic mutations in cytotoxic T cells in rheumatoid arthritis. In the authors' workflow: Patient CD8+ clones bigger than 1% seldom lined up with published virus-specific TCRB sequences. TCRdb's table, derived via immunoSEQ multiplex PCR, lists solely in-frame clones and lacks some. V and J calls and clone size follow that table, whereas D and trimming were derived from the DNA. The sample comprises about 14,000 clones, under 80% of which are singletons, and around 15% rests with the top ten. After CD4+ and CD8+ cells were isolated by positive magnetic bead selection, their purity was checked by flow cytometry. There are 15 residues in the CDR3. Trimming cost V 5 bases and J 5 bases; bases outside gene matches: 7. The germline CDR1 and CDR2 sequences are MDHEN and SYDVKM. This clone was recorded a few times.

The specimen sequenced was CD8+ T cells sorted from blood. The TCR comes from an adult with rheumatoid arthritis. V and J are TRBV28 and TRBJ1-1; 11 bases fit TRBD1. The DNA of the CDR3 is TGTGCCAGCAGTCTTGGGACAGGGGGAATGACTGAAGCTTTCTTT. This codes for CASSLGTGGMTEAFF.